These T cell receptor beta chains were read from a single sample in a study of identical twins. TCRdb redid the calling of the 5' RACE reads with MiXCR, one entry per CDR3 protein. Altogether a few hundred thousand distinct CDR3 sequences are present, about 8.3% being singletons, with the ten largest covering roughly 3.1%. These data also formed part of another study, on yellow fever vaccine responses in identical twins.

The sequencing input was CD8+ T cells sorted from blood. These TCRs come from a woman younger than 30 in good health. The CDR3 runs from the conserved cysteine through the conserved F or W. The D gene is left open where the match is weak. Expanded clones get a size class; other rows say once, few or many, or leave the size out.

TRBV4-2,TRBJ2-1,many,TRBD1,CASSQDDRDRGYNEQFF,TGTGCCAGCAGCCAAGATGATCGGGACAGGGGTTACAATGAGCAGTTCTTC
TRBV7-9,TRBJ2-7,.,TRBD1,CASSLAGGQGYEQYF,TGTGCCAGCAGCTTAGCGGGCGGACAGGGTTACGAGCAGTACTTC
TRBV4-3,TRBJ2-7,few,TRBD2,CASSQGLLAGVSYEQYF,TGCGCCAGCAGCCAAGGACTACTAGCGGGAGTATCCTACGAGCAGTACTTC
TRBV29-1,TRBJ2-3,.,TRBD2,CSVDGLAGVVADTQYF,TGCAGCGTTGATGGACTAGCGGGGGTGGTGGCAGATACGCAGTATTTT
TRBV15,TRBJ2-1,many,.,CATSKGVDTRNEQFF,TGTGCCACCAGCAAAGGGGTGGATACGAGGAATGAGCAGTTCTTC
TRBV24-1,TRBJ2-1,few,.,CATSESYQHNEQFF,TGTGCCACCAGTGAATCGTACCAACACAATGAGCAGTTCTTC
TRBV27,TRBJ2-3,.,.,CASSLSGNFGGPDTQYF,TGTGCCAGCAGTTTATCGGGCAACTTTGGAGGACCAGATACGCAGTATTTT
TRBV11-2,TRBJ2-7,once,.,CASSLPGIPNEQYF,TGTGCCAGCAGCTTGCCAGGCATCCCCAACGAGCAGTACTTC
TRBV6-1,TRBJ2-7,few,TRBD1,CASSVLTGGGHEQYF,TGTGCCAGCAGTGTTTTGACAGGGGGCGGTCACGAGCAGTACTTC
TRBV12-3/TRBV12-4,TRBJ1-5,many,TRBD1,CASSLKTGGTQPQHF,TGTGCCAGCAGTCTTAAAACAGGGGGCACTCAGCCCCAGCATTTT
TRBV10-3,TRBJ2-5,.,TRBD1,CAINNRDRAQETQYF,TGTGCCATCAATAACCGGGACAGGGCCCAAGAGACCCAGTACTTC
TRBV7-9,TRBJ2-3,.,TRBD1,CASSGRQGLDTDTQYF,TGTGCCAGCAGCGGCAGACAGGGGCTAGACACAGATACGCAGTATTTT
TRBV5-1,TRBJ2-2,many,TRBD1,CASSWFTGALTGELFF,TGCGCCAGCAGCTGGTTCACAGGGGCCCTCACCGGGGAGCTGTTTTTT
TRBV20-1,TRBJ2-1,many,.,CSAQQDNEQFF,TGCAGTGCTCAACAGGACAATGAGCAGTTCTTC